This TCR beta chain was profiled in a study of cytomegalovirus exposure and HLA in healthy donors. Both 60 Vbeta primers and 13 Jbeta primers went into the PCR. Profiled with immunoSEQ multiplex PCR; TCRdb holds only in-frame clones, not every one. The data contain 65,000 to 85,000 clones, roughly 90% of them singletons. Sequences were obtained from PBMCs. This TCR was recovered from a woman in her 30s in good health and CMV-seronegative.

The CDR3, as DNA: TGTGCCAGCTCACCACGGACTAGCGGTAGCACAGATACGCAGTATTTT. Its translation: CASSPRTSGSTDTQYF. The chain links TRBV18 to TRBJ2-3, with TRBD2 matching over 10 bases. Per the germline V gene, CDR1 is KGHSH and CDR2 is LQKENI. This CDR3 spans 16 amino acids. Trimming at V came to 1 base and at J to 0 bases, leaving 1 base not matched to a gene.